The 15 T cell receptor beta chains listed next were all sequenced from one sample in a study of T cells after yellow fever vaccination. TCRdb redid the calling of the 5' RACE reads with MiXCR, one entry per CDR3 protein. The repertoire includes 150,000 to 200,000 distinct CDR3 sequences, 5.5% to 8% of them detected once, and about 2.8% sits in the top ten. Sample: CD4+ T cells sorted from PBMCs, taken on the day of the first yellow fever vaccination. These receptors all come from a man younger than 35 who received the YFV17D yellow fever vaccine.

This clonotype was seen many times. This sequence joins TRBV7-2 and TRBJ1-4; unclear D gene. The CDR3 runs to 15 residues. The germline V gene has CDR1 SGHTA and CDR2 FQGNSA. V was trimmed by 1 base and J by 3 bases, leaving 9 bases between them. The CDR3 bases are TGTGCCAGCAGCTTAGTCGTGGCGGCTAATGAAAAACTGTTTTTT. Amino acid sequence: CASSLVVAANEKLFF.

This clonotype was observed many times. The rearrangement links TRBV6-5 to TRBJ1-3; the D is unclear. Trimming removed 4 bases at V and 0 bases at J, with 7 bases between. Germline assignment: CDR1 MNHEY and CDR2 SVGAGI. The CDR3 is made up of 14 amino acids. CDR3 DNA: TGTGCCAGCAGTTCTAGCTACTCTGGAAACACCATATATTTT. Protein: CASSSSYSGNTIYF.

This clonotype was observed many times. The chain couples TRBV6-5 to TRBJ1-2; D is possibly TRBD1 (5 bases). The germline V gene has CDR1 MNHEY and CDR2 SVGAGI. V lost 6 bases, J lost 3 bases, and 11 bases lay in between. CDR3 size: 13 residues. CDR3 coding DNA: TGTGCCAGCAGGGGAATGGGGGACTATGGCTACACCTTC. Protein: CASRGMGDYGYTF.

This clonotype was recorded a few times. The chain combines TRBV25-1 with TRBJ1-6; no definite D call. CDR1 is MGHDK, CDR2 SYGVNS, per germline. Trimming removed 3 bases at V and 7 bases at J, with 7 bases between. The CDR3 has 13 amino acids. The CDR3 nucleotides are TGTGCCAGCAGTGACAGGCAAAATTCACCCCTCCACTTT. Encoded protein: CASSDRQNSPLHF.

This clonotype was found many times. V gene TRBV10-1 combines with J gene TRBJ2-1; D uncertain. Germline lookup yields CDR1 WNHNN and CDR2 SYGVQD (reference sequence). The CDR3 sequence is 12 residues long. Trimming cost V 6 bases and J 5 bases, with 8 bases left between them. The CDR3 spells CASSAADNEQFF. The CDR3 bases are TGCGCCAGCAGCGCCGCAGACAATGAGCAGTTCTTC.

About this clonotype: A read error may produce the germline difference seen at one junction end. The rearrangement uses TRBV7-4 and TRBJ2-7; a weak D match, TRBD1 (6 bases). Germline V CDR1 and CDR2: SGHVT, SQSDAQ. The CDR3 has 15 amino acids. For the CDR3, the DNA is TGTGCCACCAGCCGCGCGGACAGCTTGCCCTACGAGCAGTACTTC. It is translated as CATSRADSLPYEQYF.

This clonotype came up many times. The gene calls are TRBV27 and TRBJ2-1, with a tentative D call TRBD2 (7 bases). With 4 bases removed from V and 5 bases from J, the gap between germline ends came to 15 bases. Per germline, CDR1 MNHEY and CDR2 SMNVEV (reference sequence). This CDR3 is 15 amino acids long. The CDR3 DNA follows: TGTGCCAGCAGTTCTGCCGCGGGGGCGAACAATGAGCAGTTCTTC. This codes for CASSSAAGANNEQFF.

Ten or more counts support this clonotype. The chain uses TRBV12-3 or TRBV12-4 and TRBJ1-3; D gene ambiguous. Between the trimmed V and J ends, which lost 3 bases and 2 bases, there was a span of 5 bases. There are 13 residues in the CDR3. CDR3 nucleotide sequence: TGTGCCAGCAGTTTGATGCCTGGAAACACCATATATTTT. Translation gives CASSLMPGNTIYF.

The CDR3, as DNA: TGCGCCAGCAGCTTGATTGAATCAAATTCACCCCTCCACTTT. Encoded protein: CASSLIESNSPLHF. V and J are TRBV5-1 and TRBJ1-6; no reliable D call. V was shortened by 1 base and J by 7 bases, with 9 bases between the two germline ends. Looked up from germline, CDR1 is SGHRS and CDR2 is YFSETQ. CDR3 length: 14 residues.

The sample holds many counts of this clonotype. The CDR3 protein is CASSLGTVAYEQYV. The CDR3 DNA is TGTGCCAGCAGTTTAGGGACAGTAGCCTACGAGCAGTACGTC. The rearrangement uses TRBV28 and TRBJ2-7, with 7 positions matching TRBD1. The CDR3 loop spans 14 amino acids. Trimming at V came to 2 bases and at J to 2 bases, leaving 3 bases not matched to a gene. Germline V gives CDR1 MDHEN, CDR2 SYDVKM.

The genes are TRBV20-1 and TRBJ2-7, with no clear D. V lost 3 bases to trimming and J lost 7 bases, with 16 bases between them. CDR1 and CDR2 (germline): DFQATT, SNEGSKA (reference sequence). This CDR3 is 13 amino acids long. CDR3 sequence reads: CSASDYRLLEQYF. The CDR3 DNA follows: TGCAGTGCTAGTGATTACAGATTGTTAGAGCAGTACTTC.

The table lists this clonotype with many counts. The rearrangement uses TRBV5-6 and TRBJ2-3, with D possibly TRBD1 on 5 matching bases. Germline CDR1 and CDR2: SGHDT and YYEEEE. CDR3 length: 14 residues. The V gene lost 0 bases and the J gene lost 7 bases, with 12 bases spanning the gap. DNA of the CDR3: TGTGCCAGCAGCTTGGCTACAGGCTTGAATACGCAGTATTTT. It encodes CASSLATGLNTQYF.

This clonotype was recorded at least ten times. V and J are TRBV15 and TRBJ2-1; maybe TRBD1 (5 bases). The germline V gene has CDR1 LNHNV and CDR2 YYDKDF (reference sequence). The CDR3 loop spans 14 amino acids. The V gene lost 2 bases and the J gene lost 2 bases, with 7 bases spanning the gap. CDR3 amino acids: CATSRQGTYNEQFF. The CDR3, as DNA: TGTGCCACCAGCAGACAGGGTACCTACAATGAGCAGTTCTTC.

This clonotype was found once. Mismatch with germline at one junction end may stem from a read error. The rearrangement joins TRBV29-1 to TRBJ2-1; the D gene is possibly TRBD2 (6 bases). The CDR3 consists of 16 residues. Germline V gene sequence: CDR1 SQVTM, CDR2 ANQGSEA. The CDR3 spells CSGESARGASYNEQFF. The CDR3 coding sequence is TGCAGCGGTGAATCGGCTCGCGGGGCCTCCTACAATGAGCAGTTCTTC.

This clonotype was found many times. The chain couples TRBV7-2 to TRBJ2-3; 13 bases match TRBD2. Germline CDR1 SGHTA, CDR2 FQGNSA. The length of the CDR3 is 18 residues. J gave up 5 bases and V 5 bases, and 13 bases lay outside the gene matches. This CDR3 is CASSLALLAGGVGDTQYF. DNA for the CDR3: TGTGCCAGCAGCCTCGCCCTACTAGCGGGGGGGGTTGGAGATACGCAGTATTTT.